The source of this TCR beta chain is a study of beta chain features in type 1 diabetes. Overall study context: Sorted cell examination encompassed roughly 110,000,000 cells across all samples. Study results and limitations: Patients' naive, central memory and regulatory TCRB repertoires appeared more alike than those of healthy donors.

This CDR3 contains 13 residues. This clone was detected only a few times. Its antigen is undetermined. All of the isolated RNA was reverse transcribed, so expressed TCRB transcripts were sequenced. About 3.57 million reads, on average, came from each naive, central memory and regulatory T cell sample. Method: immunoSEQ multiplex PCR; TCRdb's copy keeps in-frame clones and lacks some. The table has around 450,000 clones, more than 9.5% seen once. This chain links TRBV21-1 with TRBJ1-1; TRBD1 is the table's D call and was not checked against the DNA. TRBV21-1 is marked as a pseudogene. The sample consisted of naive CD4+ T cells from blood. The TCR originated in a woman in her late teens or twenties in good health. CDR3 bases: TGTGCCAGCAGCTTAAGGGGGCAGTCCGAAGCTTTCTTT. Residues: CASSLRGQSEAFF.